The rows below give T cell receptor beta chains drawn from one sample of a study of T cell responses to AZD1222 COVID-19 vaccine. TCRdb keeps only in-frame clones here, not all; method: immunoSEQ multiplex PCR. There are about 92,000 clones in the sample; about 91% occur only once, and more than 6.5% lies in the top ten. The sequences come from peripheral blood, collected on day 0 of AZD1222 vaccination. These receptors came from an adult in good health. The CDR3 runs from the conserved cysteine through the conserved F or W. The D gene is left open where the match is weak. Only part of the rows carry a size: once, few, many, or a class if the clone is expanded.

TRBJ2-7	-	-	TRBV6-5	CAGGVYEQYF	TGTGCCGGCGGGGTCTACGAGCAGTACTTC
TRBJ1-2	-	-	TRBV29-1	CSVDIDSNYGYTF	TGCAGCGTTGATATCGACAGTAACTATGGCTACACCTTC
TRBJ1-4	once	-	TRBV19	CASSAHEVQEKLFF	TGTGCCAGTAGTGCCCACGAGGTTCAGGAAAAACTGTTTTTT
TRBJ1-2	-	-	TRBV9	CASSVDEGRKGYTF	TGTGCCAGCAGCGTAGACGAGGGGCGTAAGGGCTACACCTTC
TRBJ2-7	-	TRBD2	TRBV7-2	CASSYGLARPGYEQYF	TGTGCCAGCAGCTACGGACTAGCAAGACCCGGGTACGAGCAGTACTTC
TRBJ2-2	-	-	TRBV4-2	CASSQEGHNPGELFF	TGTGCCAGCAGCCAAGAGGGACATAACCCCGGGGAGCTGTTTTTT
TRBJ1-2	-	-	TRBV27	CASSLSRSGYGYTF	TGTGCCAGCAGTTTATCGCGGTCCGGGTATGGCTACACCTTC
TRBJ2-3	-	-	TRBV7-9	CASSQWASTDTQYF	TGTGCCAGCAGCCAGTGGGCCAGCACAGATACGCAGTATTTT
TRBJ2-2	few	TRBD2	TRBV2	CASGTSGSGTGELFF	TGTGCCAGTGGGACTAGCGGGAGCGGGACCGGGGAGCTGTTTTTT
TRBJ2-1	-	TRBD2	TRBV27	CASSLYPQGAGVFDEQFF	TGTGCCAGCAGTTTATATCCCCAGGGAGCGGGAGTATTCGATGAGCAGTTCTTC
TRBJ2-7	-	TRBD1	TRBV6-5	CASSYGQGGYEQYF	TGTGCCAGCAGTTACGGACAGGGCGGCTACGAGCAGTACTTC
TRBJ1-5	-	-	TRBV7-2	CASSDSSNQPQHF	TGTGCCAGCAGTGACAGTAGCAATCAGCCCCAGCATTTT
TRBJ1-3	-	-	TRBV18	CASSPAQGLGNTIYF	TGTGCCAGCTCACCAGCCCAGGGACTAGGAAACACCATATATTTT
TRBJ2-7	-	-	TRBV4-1	CASSQRHAAGEQYF	TGCGCCAGCAGCCAGAGACACGCCGCGGGCGAGCAGTACTTC
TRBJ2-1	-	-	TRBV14	CASSHTTALSYNEQFF	TGTGCCAGCAGCCACACGACAGCACTCTCCTACAATGAGCAGTTCTTC
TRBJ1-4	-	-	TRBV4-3	CASSLTSGYEKLFF	TGCGCCAGCAGCCTTACCTCAGGGTACGAAAAACTGTTTTTT
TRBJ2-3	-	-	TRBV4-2	CASSQDGASYPLTQYF	TGTGCCAGCAGCCAAGATGGAGCTAGTTATCCCCTGACGCAGTATTTT
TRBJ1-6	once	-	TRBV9	CASSLYEGSPLHF	TGTGCCAGCAGCCTTTATGAGGGGTCACCCCTCCACTTT
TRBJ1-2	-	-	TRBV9	CASSVGTQRRGYGYTF	TGTGCCAGCAGCGTAGGGACACAACGGAGGGGCTATGGCTACACCTTC
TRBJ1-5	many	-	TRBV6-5	CASSPGEGSNQPQHF	TGTGCCAGCAGCCCAGGGGAAGGAAGCAATCAGCCCCAGCATTTT
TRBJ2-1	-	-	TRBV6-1	CASSDRVDYNEQFF	TGTGCCAGCAGTGACAGGGTGGACTACAATGAGCAGTTCTTC
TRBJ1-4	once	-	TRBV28	CASGRPPTNEKLFF	TGTGCCAGCGGGAGACCCCCAACTAATGAAAAACTGTTTTTT
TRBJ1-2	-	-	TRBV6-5	CASSLGGGDYGYTF	TGTGCCAGCAGCTTGGGGGGGGGAGACTATGGCTACACCTTC
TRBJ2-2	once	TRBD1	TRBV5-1	CASTDRGDTGELFF	TGCGCCAGCACCGACAGGGGGGACACCGGGGAGCTGTTTTTT
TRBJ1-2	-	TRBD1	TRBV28	CASSPGQANRPRGYTF	TGTGCCAGCAGTCCAGGACAGGCGAATCGGCCTAGAGGCTACACCTTC
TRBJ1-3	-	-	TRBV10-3	CAISEAGSGNTIYF	TGTGCCATCAGTGAGGCAGGGTCTGGAAACACCATATATTTT